Below, one TCR beta chain is given with its context. The data were taken from a study of T cell changes during pregnancy in multiple sclerosis. Unmatched junction bases numbered 6, after V lost 8 bases and J lost 0 bases. The CDR3 contains 14 residues. Germline V gene data show CDR1 as MGHDK and CDR2 as SYGVNS. Assay used: immunoSEQ multiplex PCR; TCRdb lists only in-frame clones, some missing. This sample has about 39,000 clones, with 90% to 95% found just once. This receptor was obtained from a female donor with multiple sclerosis, enrolled in a pregnancy study. Sequences were derived from CD4+ T cells from peripheral blood mononuclear cells, sampled after pregnancy. The chain couples TRBV25-1 to TRBJ1-1, with 7 bases lining up with TRBD1. The DNA for the CDR3 is TGTGCCAGCGGACAGACAGGGCTGAACACTGAAGCTTTCTTT. Translating it yields CASGQTGLNTEAFF.